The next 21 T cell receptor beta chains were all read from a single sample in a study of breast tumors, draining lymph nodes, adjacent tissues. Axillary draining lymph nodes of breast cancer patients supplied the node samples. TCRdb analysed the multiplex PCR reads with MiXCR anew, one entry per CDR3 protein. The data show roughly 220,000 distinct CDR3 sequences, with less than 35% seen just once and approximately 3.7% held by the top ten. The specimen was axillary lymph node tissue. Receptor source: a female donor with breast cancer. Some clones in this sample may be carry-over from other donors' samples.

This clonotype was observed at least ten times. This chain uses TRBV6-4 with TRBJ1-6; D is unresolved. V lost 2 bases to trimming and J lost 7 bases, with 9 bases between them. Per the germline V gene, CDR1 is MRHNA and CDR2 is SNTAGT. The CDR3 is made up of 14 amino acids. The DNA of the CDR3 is TGTGCCAGCAGTGACGGACCGGACAATTCACCCCTCCACTTT. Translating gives CASSDGPDNSPLHF.

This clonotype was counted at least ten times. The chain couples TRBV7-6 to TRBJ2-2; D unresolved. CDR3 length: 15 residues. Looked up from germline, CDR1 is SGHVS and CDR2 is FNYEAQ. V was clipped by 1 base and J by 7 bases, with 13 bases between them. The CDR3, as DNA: TGTGCCAGCAGCTTAGTTCAGGAGATAGGCGGGGAGCTGTTTTTT. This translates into CASSLVQEIGGELFF.

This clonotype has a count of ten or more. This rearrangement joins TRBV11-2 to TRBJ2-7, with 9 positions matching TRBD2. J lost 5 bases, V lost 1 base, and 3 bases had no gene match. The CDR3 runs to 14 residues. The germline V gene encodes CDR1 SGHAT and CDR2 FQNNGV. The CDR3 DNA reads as TGTGCCAGCAGCTTAGTAGCTAGCGGGGACGAGCAGTACTTC. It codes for CASSLVASGDEQYF.

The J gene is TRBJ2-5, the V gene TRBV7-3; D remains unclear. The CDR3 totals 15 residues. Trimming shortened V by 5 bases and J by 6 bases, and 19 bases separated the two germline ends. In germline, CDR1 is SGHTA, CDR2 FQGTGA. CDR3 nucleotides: TGTGCCAGCAGCGAGCAAGCCGGGTTAACGAAGACCCAGTACTTC. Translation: CASSEQAGLTKTQYF.

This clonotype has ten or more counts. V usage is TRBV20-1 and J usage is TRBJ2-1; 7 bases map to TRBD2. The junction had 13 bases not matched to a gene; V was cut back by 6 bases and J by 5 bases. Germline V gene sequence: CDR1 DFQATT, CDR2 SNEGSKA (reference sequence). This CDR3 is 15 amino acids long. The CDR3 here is CSAISGGRRDNEQFF. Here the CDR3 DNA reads TGCAGTGCCATATCGGGGGGACGACGGGACAATGAGCAGTTCTTC.

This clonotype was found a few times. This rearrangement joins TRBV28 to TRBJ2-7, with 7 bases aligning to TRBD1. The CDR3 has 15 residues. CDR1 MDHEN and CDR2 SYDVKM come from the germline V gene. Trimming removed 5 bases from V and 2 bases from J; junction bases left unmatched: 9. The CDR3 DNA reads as TGTGCCAGCAGTCCAAACACAGGGGTGGCCTACGAGCAGTACTTC. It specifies CASSPNTGVAYEQYF.

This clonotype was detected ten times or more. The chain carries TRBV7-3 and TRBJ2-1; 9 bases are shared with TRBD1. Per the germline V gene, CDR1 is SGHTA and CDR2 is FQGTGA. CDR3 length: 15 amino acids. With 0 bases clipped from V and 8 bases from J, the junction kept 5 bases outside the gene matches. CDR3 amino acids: CASSLTRDRGDEQFF. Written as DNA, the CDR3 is TGTGCCAGCAGCTTAACACGAGACAGGGGGGATGAGCAGTTCTTC.

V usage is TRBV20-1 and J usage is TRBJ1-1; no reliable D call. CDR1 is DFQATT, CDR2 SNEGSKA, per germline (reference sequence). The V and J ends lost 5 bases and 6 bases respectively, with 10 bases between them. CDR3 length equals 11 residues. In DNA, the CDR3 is TGCAGTGCTCCCCCAGTGGCTGAAGCTTTCTTT. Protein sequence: CSAPPVAEAFF.

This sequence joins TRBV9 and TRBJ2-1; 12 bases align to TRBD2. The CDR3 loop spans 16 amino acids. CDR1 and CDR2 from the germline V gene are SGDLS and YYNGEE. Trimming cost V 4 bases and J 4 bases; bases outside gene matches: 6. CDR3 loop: CASSFRTSGVYNEQFF. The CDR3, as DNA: TGTGCCAGCAGCTTTCGGACTAGCGGGGTGTACAATGAGCAGTTCTTC.

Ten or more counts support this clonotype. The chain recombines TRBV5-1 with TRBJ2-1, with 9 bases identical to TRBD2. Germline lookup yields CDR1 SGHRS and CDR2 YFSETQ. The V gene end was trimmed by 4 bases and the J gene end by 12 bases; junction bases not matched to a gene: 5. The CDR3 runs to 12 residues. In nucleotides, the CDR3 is TGCGCCAGCAGCCCTAGCGGGATGTTGCAGTTCTTC. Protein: CASSPSGMLQFF.

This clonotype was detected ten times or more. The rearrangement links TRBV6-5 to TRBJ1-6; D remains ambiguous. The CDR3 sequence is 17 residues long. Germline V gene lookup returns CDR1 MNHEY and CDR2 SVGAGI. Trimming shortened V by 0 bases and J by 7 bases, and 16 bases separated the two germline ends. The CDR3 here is CASSYSSGGRGNSPLHF. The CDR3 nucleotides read TGTGCCAGCAGTTACTCGAGTGGCGGGAGAGGAAATTCACCCCTCCACTTT.

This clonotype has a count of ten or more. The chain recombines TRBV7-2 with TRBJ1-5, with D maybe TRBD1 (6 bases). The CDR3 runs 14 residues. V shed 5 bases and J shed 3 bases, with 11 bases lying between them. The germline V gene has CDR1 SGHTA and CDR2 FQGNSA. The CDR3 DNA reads TGTGCCAGCAGCAAAGGGGGGAACAATCAGCCCCAGCATTTT. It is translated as CASSKGGNNQPQHF. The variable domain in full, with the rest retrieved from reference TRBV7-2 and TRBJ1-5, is GAGVSQSPSNKVTEKGKDVELRCDPISGHTALYWYRQSLGQGLEFLIYFQGNSAPDKSGLPSDRFSAERTGGSVSTLTIQRTQQEDSAVYLCASSKGGNNQPQHFGDGTRLSIL.

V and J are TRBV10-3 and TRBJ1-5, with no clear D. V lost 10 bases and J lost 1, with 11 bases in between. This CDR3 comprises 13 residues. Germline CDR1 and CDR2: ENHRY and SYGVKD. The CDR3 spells CATSTQSNQPQHF. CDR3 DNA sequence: TGTGCCACCAGCACCCAGAGCAATCAGCCCCAGCATTTT.

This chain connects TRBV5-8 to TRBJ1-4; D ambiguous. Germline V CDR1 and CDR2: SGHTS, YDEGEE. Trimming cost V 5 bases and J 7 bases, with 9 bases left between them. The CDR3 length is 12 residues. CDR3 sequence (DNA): TGTGCCAGCAGGGTTGTGGGTGAAAAACTGTTTTTT. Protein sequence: CASRVVGEKLFF.

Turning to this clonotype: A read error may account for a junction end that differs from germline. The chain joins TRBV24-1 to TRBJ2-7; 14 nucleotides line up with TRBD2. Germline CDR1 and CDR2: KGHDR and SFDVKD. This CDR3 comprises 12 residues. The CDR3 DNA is TGTGCCACCAGTGACCGACTAGCGGGAGGGCACTTC. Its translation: CATSDRLAGGHF.

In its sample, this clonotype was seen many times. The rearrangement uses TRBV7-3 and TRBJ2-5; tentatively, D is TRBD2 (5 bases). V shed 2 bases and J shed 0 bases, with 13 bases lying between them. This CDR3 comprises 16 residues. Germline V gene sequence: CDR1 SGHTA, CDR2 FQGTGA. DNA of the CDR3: TGTGCCAGCAGCTTACATGGTGGCGGGTACCAAGAGACCCAGTACTTC. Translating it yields CASSLHGGGYQETQYF.

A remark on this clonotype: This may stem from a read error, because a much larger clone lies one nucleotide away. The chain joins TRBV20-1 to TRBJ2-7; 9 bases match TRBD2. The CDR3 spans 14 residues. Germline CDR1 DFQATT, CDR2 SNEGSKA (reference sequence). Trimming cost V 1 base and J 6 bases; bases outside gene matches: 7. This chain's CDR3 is CSARASGILPEQYF. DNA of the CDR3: TGCAGTGCTAGAGCTAGCGGGATCTTGCCCGAGCAGTACTTC.

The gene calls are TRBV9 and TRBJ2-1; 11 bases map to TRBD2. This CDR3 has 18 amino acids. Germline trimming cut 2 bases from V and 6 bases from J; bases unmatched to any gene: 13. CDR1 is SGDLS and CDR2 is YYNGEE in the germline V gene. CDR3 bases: TGTGCCAGCAGCGTTACTAGCGGGGGCCCTCTCCCCTCCAATGAGCAGTTCTTC. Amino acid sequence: CASSVTSGGPLPSNEQFF. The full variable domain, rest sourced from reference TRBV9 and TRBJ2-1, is DSGVTQTPKHLITATGQRVTLRCSPRSGDLSVYWYQQSLDQGLQFLIQYYNGEERAKGNILERFSAQQFPDLHSELNLSSLELGDSALYFCASSVTSGGPLPSNEQFFGPGTRLTVL.

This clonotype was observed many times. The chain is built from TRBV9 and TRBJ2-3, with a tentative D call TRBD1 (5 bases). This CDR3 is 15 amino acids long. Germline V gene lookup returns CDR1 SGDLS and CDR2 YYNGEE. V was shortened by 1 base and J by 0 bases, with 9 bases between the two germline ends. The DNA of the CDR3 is TGTGCCAGCAGCGTAAAGGGGATTAGCACAGATACGCAGTATTTT. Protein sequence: CASSVKGISTDTQYF.

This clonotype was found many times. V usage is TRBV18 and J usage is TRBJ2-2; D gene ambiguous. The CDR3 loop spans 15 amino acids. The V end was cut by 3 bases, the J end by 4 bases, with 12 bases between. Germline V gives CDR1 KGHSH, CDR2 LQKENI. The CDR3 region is CASSPDYRSTGELFF. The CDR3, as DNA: TGTGCCAGCTCACCGGATTACCGCTCCACCGGGGAGCTGTTTTTT. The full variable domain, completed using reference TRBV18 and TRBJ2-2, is NAGVMQNPRHLVRRRGQEARLRCSPMKGHSHVYWYRQLPEEGLKFMVYLQKENIIDESGMPKERFSAEFPKEGPSILRIQQVVRGDSAAYFCASSPDYRSTGELFFGEGSRLTVL.

Here the CDR3 reads CSVRTVQETQYF. The CDR3 nucleotides are TGCAGCGTTCGGACGGTCCAAGAGACCCAGTACTTC. This chain uses TRBV29-1 with TRBJ2-5; D call uncertain. The CDR3 runs 12 residues. Trimming cost V 5 bases and J 1 base, with 8 bases left between them. The germline V gene has CDR1 SQVTM and CDR2 ANQGSEA. Full variable domain (missing parts from reference TRBV29-1 and TRBJ2-5): SAVISQKPSRDICQRGTSLTIQCQVDSQVTMMFWYRQQPGQSLTLIATANQGSEATYESGFVIDKFPISRPNLTFSTLTVSNMSPEDSSIYLCSVRTVQETQYFGPGTRLLVL.